This TCR beta chain was recovered during a study of cytomegalovirus exposure and HLA in healthy donors. Trimming removed 4 bases from V and 5 bases from J; junction bases left unmatched: 5. The CDR3 runs 15 residues. Germline CDR1 SGHTA, CDR2 FQGNSA. The study ran its PCR with 60 Vbeta and 13 Jbeta primers. Clones were read by immunoSEQ multiplex PCR, and TCRdb kept only the in-frame ones, dropping some. The data contain some 120,000 clones, 81% of them singletons. The sample consisted of PBMCs. The chain employs TRBV7-2 and TRBJ1-6; 7 bases are a match to TRBD1. The receptor was derived from a young man in good health and CMV-seronegative. CDR3: CASSSQQGNNSPLHF. In DNA, the CDR3 is TGTGCCAGCAGCTCACAACAGGGGAATAATTCACCCCTCCACTTT. The full variable domain, completed using reference TRBV7-2 and TRBJ1-6, is GAGVSQSPSNKVTEKGKDVELRCDPISGHTALYWYRQSLGQGLEFLIYFQGNSAPDKSGLPSDRFSAERTGGSVSTLTIQRTQQEDSAVYLCASSSQQGNNSPLHFGNGTRLTVT.